A selection of T cell receptor beta chains follows, all from one sample in a study of Ad26.COV2.S vaccination and SARS-CoV-2 variants. The assay was immunoSEQ multiplex PCR, and TCRdb's table has in-frame clones only and misses some. The table records approximately 420,000 clones, approximately 86% of them present only once. Here the sequenced sample was peripheral blood, taken in a trial of Ad26.COV2.S vaccine versus placebo. Source of these receptors: a person between 18 and 65 years old who received the Ad26.COV2.S COVID-19 vaccine or a placebo. Both conserved end residues are trimmed from each CDR3.

len	v_gene	j_gene	CDR3aa
13	TRBV15	TRBJ1-2	ATSRDWGQGYGYT
13	TRBV6-2/TRBV6-3	TRBJ1-2	ASSKSGARPLGYT
11	TRBV6-5	TRBJ1-1	ATTRGGITEAF
11	TRBV2	TRBJ1-2	ASSYSSGYGYT
12	TRBV4-1	TRBJ1-4	ASSLGRFNEKLF
12	TRBV2	TRBJ1-2	AIPRTGGTHGYT
17	TRBV7-2	TRBJ1-5	ASSLGSSGVAYSNQPQH
12	TRBV5-1	TRBJ2-7	ASSPTGTAYEQY
14	TRBV19	TRBJ1-1	ASSRSRVGLNTEAF
10	TRBV7-2	TRBJ2-1	ASSSTGNEQF
11	TRBV2	TRBJ1-5	ASNPGQGQPQH
12	TRBV27	TRBJ1-4	ASTSRHPNEKLF
14	TRBV4-1	TRBJ1-6	ASSQGSRVSNSPLH
12	TRBV9	TRBJ2-3	ASSVGQTSDTQY
12	TRBV11-2	TRBJ2-5	ASSLGDFPETQY
14	TRBV10-1	TRBJ2-3	ASSPAGLADTDTQY
11	TRBV11-3	TRBJ2-7	ASSLGPSYEQY
12	TRBV3-1/TRBV3-2	TRBJ1-1	ASSSLSGNTEAF
12	TRBV5-4	TRBJ2-2	ASSFGGNTGELF
13	TRBV6-5	TRBJ2-5	ASSYSLTGIQTQY
12	TRBV25-1	TRBJ2-2	ASSLTGSAGELF
13	TRBV2	TRBJ1-2	ASSGDRGLQYGYT
13	TRBV10-2	TRBJ1-5	ASSAMDGRNQPQH
10	TRBV6-5	TRBJ2-3	ASGDSTDTQY
13	TRBV24-1	TRBJ1-1	ATSDSYRDRVRAF
10	TRBV13	TRBJ2-2	ASSPYTGELF